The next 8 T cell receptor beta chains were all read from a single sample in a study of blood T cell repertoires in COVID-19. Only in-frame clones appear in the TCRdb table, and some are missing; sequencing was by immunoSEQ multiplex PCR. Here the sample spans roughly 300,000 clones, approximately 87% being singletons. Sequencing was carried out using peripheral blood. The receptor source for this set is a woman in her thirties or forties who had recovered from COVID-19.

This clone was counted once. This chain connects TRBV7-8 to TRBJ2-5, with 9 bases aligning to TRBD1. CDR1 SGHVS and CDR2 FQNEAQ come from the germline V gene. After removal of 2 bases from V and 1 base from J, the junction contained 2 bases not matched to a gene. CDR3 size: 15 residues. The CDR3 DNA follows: TGTGCCAGCAGCTTAAGGGACAGGGCCCAAGAGACCCAGTACTTC. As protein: CASSLRDRAQETQYF.

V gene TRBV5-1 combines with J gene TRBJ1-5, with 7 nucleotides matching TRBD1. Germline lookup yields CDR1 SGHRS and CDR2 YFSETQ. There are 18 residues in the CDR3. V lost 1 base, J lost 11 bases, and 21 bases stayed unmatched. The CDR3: CASSLSQGTEGENGTQHF. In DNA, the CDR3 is TGCGCCAGCAGCTTGTCCCAAGGGACAGAGGGGGAAAACGGGACCCAGCATTTT.

The CDR3 DNA reads TGTGCCAGCAGGACGCTAGCGGGGGGGCGGAATGAGCAGTTCTTC. Its protein is CASRTLAGGRNEQFF. This rearrangement joins TRBV2 to TRBJ2-1; 12 bases agree with TRBD2. CDR1 is SNHLY and CDR2 is FYNNEI in the germline V gene. CDR3 length equals 15 residues. Unmatched junction bases numbered 7, after V lost 6 bases and J lost 7 bases.

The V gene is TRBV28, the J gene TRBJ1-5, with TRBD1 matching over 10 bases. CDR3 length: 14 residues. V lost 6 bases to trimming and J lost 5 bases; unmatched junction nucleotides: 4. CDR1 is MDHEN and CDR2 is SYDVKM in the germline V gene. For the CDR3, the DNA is TGTGCCAGCAGCTCCGGACAGGGGGATCAGCCCCAGCATTTT. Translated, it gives CASSSGQGDQPQHF.

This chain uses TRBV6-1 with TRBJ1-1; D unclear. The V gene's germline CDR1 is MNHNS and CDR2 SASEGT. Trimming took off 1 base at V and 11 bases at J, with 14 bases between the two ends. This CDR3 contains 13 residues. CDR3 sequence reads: CASSEVVRREAFF. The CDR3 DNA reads TGTGCCAGCAGTGAAGTCGTCCGCCGAGAGGCTTTCTTT.

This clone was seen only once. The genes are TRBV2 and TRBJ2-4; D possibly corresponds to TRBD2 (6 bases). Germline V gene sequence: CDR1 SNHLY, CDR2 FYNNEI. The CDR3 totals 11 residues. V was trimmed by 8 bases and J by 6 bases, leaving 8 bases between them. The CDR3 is CASLGGNIQYF. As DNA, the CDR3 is TGTGCCAGCTTGGGAGGAAACATTCAGTACTTC.

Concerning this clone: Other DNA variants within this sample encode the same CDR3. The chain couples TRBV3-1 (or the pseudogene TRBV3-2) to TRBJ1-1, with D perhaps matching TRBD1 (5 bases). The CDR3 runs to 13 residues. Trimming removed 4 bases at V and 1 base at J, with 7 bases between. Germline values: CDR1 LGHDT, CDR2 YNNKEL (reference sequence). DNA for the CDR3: TGTGCCAGCAGCCGGCAGGGGAACACTGAAGCTTTCTTT. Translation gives CASSRQGNTEAFF.

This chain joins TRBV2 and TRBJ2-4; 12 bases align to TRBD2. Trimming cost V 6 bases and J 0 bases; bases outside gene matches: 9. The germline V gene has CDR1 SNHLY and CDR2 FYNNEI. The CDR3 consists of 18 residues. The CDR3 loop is CASSELAGGILAKNIQYF. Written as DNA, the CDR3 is TGTGCCAGCAGCGAACTAGCGGGGGGAATACTAGCCAAAAACATTCAGTACTTC.